This entry is about one T cell receptor beta chain. Its antigen is undetermined. The PCR made use of 60 Vbeta and 13 Jbeta primers. The data were produced by immunoSEQ multiplex PCR, yet TCRdb's version contains in-frame clones alone and is incomplete. There are fewer than 200,000 clones in the sample; 80% to 90% occur only once, and roughly 4.4% lies in the top ten. Germline CDR1 is SEHNR and CDR2 is FQNEAQ (reference sequence). The CDR3 is made up of 14 amino acids. V lost 1 base and J 3 bases, leaving 9 bases between the germline ends. These data originate in a study of cytomegalovirus exposure and HLA in healthy donors. General study points: The Asian-associated ancestry cluster reportedly had fewer N-insertions than the approximately 700-donor mean in a later analysis.

The genes are TRBV7-9 and TRBJ2-5; D ambiguous. This receptor was obtained from a woman younger than 35 in good health and CMV-seropositive. The sequenced material came from PBMCs. CDR3 DNA: TGTGCCAGCAGCTTAGGAATTCTAGAAGAGACCCAGTACTTC. Protein sequence: CASSLGILEETQYF.